Included here is one T cell receptor beta chain sequence, with context. The antigen is unknown. Time point given: patch test 2, 6 weeks after DPC sensitization. The treatment here: therapeutic diphenylcyclopropenone sensitization with weekly scalp DPC. This entry comes from a study of human T cells and chemical hapten exposure. V was shortened by 9 bases and J by 1 base, with 15 bases between the two germline ends. This CDR3 contains 14 residues. Germline V gene data show CDR1 as LNHDA and CDR2 as SQIVND (reference sequence). Overall study results and limits: Clustering by CDR3 similarity yielded significantly more large clusters from expanded TCRs than controls.

A single record per CDR3 protein comes from TCRdb applying MiXCR to the RACE reads. The data contain about 85,000 distinct CDR3 sequences, 11% of them singletons. The input for sequencing was whole blood, taken in connection with sensitization to the hapten diphenylcyclopropenone (DPC). This TCR was sampled from a man aged 18 to 30 with alopecia areata. Some clones in this sample may be carry-over from other donors' samples. V usage is TRBV19 and J usage is TRBJ1-2; no clear D gene. Here the CDR3 reads CASIGLGSNYGYTF. CDR3 nucleotide sequence: TGTGCCAGCATTGGCTTAGGGAGTAACTATGGCTACACCTTC.